This T cell receptor beta chain was documented in a study of T cells expressing NK-cell markers (TCRdb year 2020). In terms of the full investigation: In sorted CD3+CD56+NKG2C+, CD3+CD56+NKG2C- and CD3+CD56-NKG2C+ T-cell subsets from eight donors, TCR beta-chain repertoires were profiled. Sequencing of the libraries produced 2 x 150 bp reads on Illumina HiSeq 2000/2500, MiSeq or NextSeq. The study sequenced eight donors, all healthy volunteers chosen at random: three men and five women. Among the eight sequenced donors, only one was HCMV-seronegative, while the other seven were HCMV-seropositive.

The CDR3 numbers 17 residues from cysteine through phenylalanine. No DNA is recorded. HCMV serostatus was determined by detecting HCMV-specific IgG in serum with a commercial ELISA kit. Ficoll density gradient centrifugation was used to isolate peripheral blood mononuclear cells from blood. This sample was sequenced with an Illumina HiSeq 2000. 5'RACE template switching, by which a universal primer site and unique molecular identifiers were added, was used to make TCR beta cDNA libraries. cDNA synthesis was primed from the TCR beta constant segment, followed by two successive PCR amplification steps. As for the authors' bioinformatics: MIGEC was used to demultiplex reads and group reads by UMI, and MiTCR was used to assemble and quantify clonotypes. To exclude erroneous sequences, only TCR cDNA sequences supported by at least two reads were retained. The tcR package was used for downstream repertoire analysis, and clonotypes were matched across fractions by CDR3 nucleotide sequence plus V segment. VDJmatch was used to annotate antigen specificity against VDJdb, with one amino acid substitution in CDR3 allowed. After the reads were reprocessed by TCRdb, one entry was made per CDR3 protein sequence, with no DNA. TCRdb's processing, not the authors' own work, is the source of the V and J calls. The sample's table covers about 260,000 distinct CDR3 sequences. The ten largest clones add up to approximately 0.39% of the sample.

Here is what the overall study found, with its caveats: Whether the expanded NKG2C-expressing T cell clones were specific for HCMV antigens remained unclear. Those dominant clonotypes were again the most abundant among CD3+CD56-NKG2C+ cells in a few donors, at about 25-65%. In roughly 6 donors, the dominant CD3+CD56+NKG2C+ clonotypes ranked among the top 10 CD8+ clonotypes, making up roughly 1.0-7.0% of CD8+ T cells.

As concerns this clonotype: Its antigen is unknown.

The TCR comes from a man between 18 and 35 years old in good health. Donor details come from another sample of the same person, matched by shared clones. Rearrangement joined TRBV12-3 or TRBV12-4 to TRBJ2-1; TCRdb's D call of TRBD2 is untestable without DNA. The sequenced sample consisted of blood T cells: a sorted CD56 or NKG2C T cell subset, CD4+ or CD8+ T cells, or bulk PBMC T cells (not recorded which). The CDR3 region: CASSFESSGLLYNEQFF.